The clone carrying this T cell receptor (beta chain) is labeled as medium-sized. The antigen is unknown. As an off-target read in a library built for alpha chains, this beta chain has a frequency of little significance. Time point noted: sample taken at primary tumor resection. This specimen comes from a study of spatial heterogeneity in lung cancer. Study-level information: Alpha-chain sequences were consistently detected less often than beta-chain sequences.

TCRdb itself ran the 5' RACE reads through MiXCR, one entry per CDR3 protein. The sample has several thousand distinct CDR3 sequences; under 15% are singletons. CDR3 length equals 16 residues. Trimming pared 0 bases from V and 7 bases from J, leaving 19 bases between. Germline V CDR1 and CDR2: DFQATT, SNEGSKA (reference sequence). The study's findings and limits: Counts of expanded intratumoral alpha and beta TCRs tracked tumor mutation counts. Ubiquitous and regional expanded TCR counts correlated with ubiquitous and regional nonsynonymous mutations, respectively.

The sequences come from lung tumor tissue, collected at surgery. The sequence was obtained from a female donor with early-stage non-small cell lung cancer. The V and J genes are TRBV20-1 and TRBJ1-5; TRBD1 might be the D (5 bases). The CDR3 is CSARDAGVDTGQPQHF. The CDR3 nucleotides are TGCAGTGCTAGAGATGCGGGCGTGGACACGGGCCAGCCCCAGCATTTT.